Below, 28 T cell receptor beta chains from the same sample are listed, as sequenced in a study of T cell responses to AZD1222 COVID-19 vaccine. The data were produced by immunoSEQ multiplex PCR, yet TCRdb's version contains in-frame clones alone and is incomplete. Of some 150,000 clones listed, around 91% are singletons. The sequences come from peripheral blood, collected on day 0 of AZD1222 vaccination. These receptors were collected from an adult in good health.

This clone was seen a handful of times. This chain joins TRBV19 and TRBJ1-1; D gene unclear. There are 13 residues in the CDR3. The ends were cut back, 6 bases at V and 1 base at J, with 9 bases in the middle. CDR1 LNHDA and CDR2 SQIVND come from the germline V gene (reference sequence). The CDR3 bases are TGTGCCAGTAGCCCGACCCAGAACACTGAAGCTTTCTTT. This translates into CASSPTQNTEAFF.

The V gene is TRBV5-1, the J gene TRBJ2-7, with TRBD2 identical over 9 bases. Trimming took 0 bases from V and 0 from J; bases not matched to a gene: 1. The CDR3 is made up of 15 amino acids. In germline, CDR1 is SGHRS, CDR2 YFSETQ. The chain's CDR3 is CASSLGSGSSYEQYF. DNA for the CDR3: TGCGCCAGCAGCTTGGGTAGCGGGAGCTCCTACGAGCAGTACTTC.

V and J are TRBV28 and TRBJ1-2; no reliable D call. Germline-derived CDR1 and CDR2 are MDHEN and SYDVKM. The CDR3 extends over 16 amino acids. Deletions cut 1 base from V and 6 bases from J, with 18 bases between. CDR3 in DNA: TGTGCCAGCAGTTTATTCCAGGTTCCCAACTTCCATGGCTACACCTTC. It encodes CASSLFQVPNFHGYTF.

The chain has TRBV7-2 and TRBJ1-3, with D unresolved. V shed 5 bases and J shed 0 bases, with 11 bases lying between them. The CDR3 is 15 residues long. From germline, CDR1 is SGHTA and CDR2 FQGNSA. The CDR3 DNA reads TGTGCCAGCAGCACAAGCCCCGTCTCTGGAAACACCATATATTTT. Translating it yields CASSTSPVSGNTIYF.

The rearrangement links TRBV7-9 to TRBJ1-1; D might be TRBD1 (5 bases). V was pared by 4 bases and J by 8 bases, with 11 bases between. Germline values: CDR1 SEHNR, CDR2 FQNEAQ (reference sequence). The CDR3 totals 12 residues. The CDR3: CASSSGYPEAFF. The CDR3 DNA is TGTGCCAGCAGCTCAGGGTACCCCGAAGCTTTCTTT.

V usage is TRBV4-3 and J usage is TRBJ2-7; 7 bases are a match to TRBD1. The ends lost 0 bases at V and 2 bases at J; junction bases unmatched: 4. Germline loops: CDR1 LGHNA, CDR2 YSLEER. The CDR3 runs 15 residues. The CDR3 DNA sequence: TGCGCCAGCAGCCAAGAGAGGCAGGGGGCCTACGAGCAGTACTTC. It encodes CASSQERQGAYEQYF.

The chain is built from TRBV6-6 and TRBJ2-1; D call uncertain. Germline values: CDR1 MNHNY, CDR2 SVGAGI (reference sequence). The CDR3 runs 15 residues. The V end was cut by 2 bases, the J end by 3 bases, with 11 bases between. The CDR3 nucleotides read TGTGCCAGCAGTTACGGGCAGGAACGCTACAATGAGCAGTTCTTC. This translates into CASSYGQERYNEQFF.

J is TRBJ2-3 and V is TRBV2; 9 bases agree with TRBD2. CDR3 length: 15 residues. Trimming removed 2 bases from V and 4 bases from J; junction bases left unmatched: 4. CDR1 is SNHLY and CDR2 is FYNNEI in the germline V gene. CDR3 DNA: TGTGCCAGCAGTGAACGGCGGGGGGGATCAGATACGCAGTATTTT. It translates to CASSERRGGSDTQYF.

The rearrangement uses TRBV6-5 and TRBJ2-7; D is perhaps TRBD1 or TRBD2 (5 bases each). V dropped 8 bases and J dropped 6 bases, with 17 bases sitting between them. Germline lookup yields CDR1 MNHEY and CDR2 SVGAGI. This CDR3 has 13 residues. The CDR3 DNA follows: TGTGCCAGCGGGCCGGGGCGGCGGGCCGAGCAGTACTTC. Translating it yields CASGPGRRAEQYF.

V and J are TRBV5-6 and TRBJ1-1; D not certain. Trimming removed 2 bases at V and 1 base at J, with 6 bases between. The CDR3 covers 13 residues. Per the germline V gene, CDR1 is SGHDT and CDR2 is YYEEEE. The CDR3 DNA is TGTGCCAGCAGCTTTTCGCGGAACACTGAAGCTTTCTTT. This encodes CASSFSRNTEAFF.

J is TRBJ2-3 and V is TRBV7-9; TRBD2 might be the D (6 bases). This CDR3 is 15 amino acids long. In germline, CDR1 is SEHNR, CDR2 FQNEAQ (reference sequence). With 4 bases removed from V and 2 bases from J, the gap between germline ends came to 13 bases. DNA for the CDR3: TGTGCCAGCAGCTCAAGGGGCGGGAACACAGATACGCAGTATTTT. Encoded protein: CASSSRGGNTDTQYF.

The chain combines TRBV4-3 with TRBJ1-3; the D gene is possibly TRBD1 (5 bases). This CDR3 has 15 amino acids. The V gene lost 0 bases and the J gene lost 3 bases, with 9 bases spanning the gap. Germline V gene sequence: CDR1 LGHNA, CDR2 YSLEER. This CDR3 is CASSQDHGGGNTIYF. The CDR3 DNA sequence: TGCGCCAGCAGCCAAGATCACGGGGGTGGAAACACCATATATTTT.

With regard to this clone: Other nucleotide sequences from this sample produce the same CDR3. This chain uses TRBV9 with TRBJ2-3; 8 nucleotides align to TRBD2. The CDR3 sequence is 13 residues long. V trimming: 6 bases; J trimming: 0 bases; junction bases outside the gene matches: 0. The germline gives CDR1 SGDLS, CDR2 YYNGEE. Here the CDR3 DNA reads TGTGCCAGCACGGGGGGGAGCACAGATACGCAGTATTTT. Translated, it gives CASTGGSTDTQYF. The full variable domain, rest sourced from reference TRBV9 and TRBJ2-3, is DSGVTQTPKHLITATGQRVTLRCSPRSGDLSVYWYQQSLDQGLQFLIQYYNGEERAKGNILERFSAQQFPDLHSELNLSSLELGDSALYFCASTGGSTDTQYFGPGTRLTVL.

The rearrangement uses TRBV15 and TRBJ2-2; 8 nucleotides line up with TRBD2. J gave up 0 bases and V 3 bases, and 9 bases lay outside the gene matches. The germline gives CDR1 LNHNV, CDR2 YYDKDF (reference sequence). CDR3 length: 18 residues. The CDR3 DNA reads TGTGCCACCAGCAGCGCCTTACCGGGACTAGCGAACACCGGGGAGCTGTTTTTT. It translates to CATSSALPGLANTGELFF.

This rearrangement joins TRBV29-1 to TRBJ2-7; TRBD2 aligns across 15 bases. The CDR3 has 16 amino acids. The trim removed 6 bases at V and 3 bases at J, leaving 9 bases unmatched. Per germline, CDR1 SQVTM and CDR2 ANQGSEA. This CDR3 is CSVAGLAGGPFYEQYF. The CDR3 region has the DNA TGCAGCGTCGCCGGACTAGCGGGAGGGCCCTTCTACGAGCAGTACTTC.

This chain connects TRBV5-4 to TRBJ1-2; D might be TRBD1 (5 bases). The CDR3 is made up of 13 amino acids. V lost 5 bases and J 5 bases, leaving 13 bases between the germline ends. Germline loops: CDR1 SGHNT, CDR2 YYREEE (reference sequence). Here the CDR3 DNA reads TGTGCCAGCAGGACGATCGGGGGGTATGGCTACACCTTC. It is translated as CASRTIGGYGYTF.

The CDR3 bases are TGTGCCAGCAGCCAAAATTATGGCTACACCTTC. Its protein is CASSQNYGYTF. The genes are TRBV4-2 and TRBJ1-2; no definite D call. The CDR3 totals 11 residues. Trimming cost V 2 bases and J 5 bases, with 3 bases left between them. Germline CDR1 is LGHNA and CDR2 is YNFKEQ.

The chain uses TRBV7-2 and TRBJ1-1, with D possibly TRBD1 on 5 matching bases. The CDR3 spans 15 residues. V gave up 6 bases and J gave up 1 base, with 15 bases separating them. CDR1 and CDR2 (germline): SGHTA, FQGNSA. CDR3 DNA: TGTGCCAGCAGTCCGACTACAGGCAAGAACACTGAAGCTTTCTTT. Protein product: CASSPTTGKNTEAFF.

The CDR3 coding sequence is TGTGCCAGCAGCTCCCCGCCTGAGGTGGGCAATGAGCAGTTCTTC. Its protein is CASSSPPEVGNEQFF. The chain is built from TRBV11-2 and TRBJ2-1; no clear D. The CDR3 contains 15 residues. V was trimmed by 4 bases and J by 6 bases, leaving 16 bases between them. Germline V gene lookup returns CDR1 SGHAT and CDR2 FQNNGV.

V is TRBV7-9 and J is TRBJ1-1, with 9 bases aligning to TRBD1. V dropped 6 bases and J dropped 1; count of bases not matched to a gene: 9. The germline V gene has CDR1 SEHNR and CDR2 FQNEAQ (reference sequence). This CDR3 spans 16 amino acids. The DNA for the CDR3 is TGTGCCAGCAGTACCCTAGACAGGGGGTGGAACACTGAAGCTTTCTTT. Translating it yields CASSTLDRGWNTEAFF.

The chain carries TRBV2 and TRBJ1-5; unclear D gene. Germline V lookup: CDR1 SNHLY, CDR2 FYNNEI. The V end was cut by 6 bases, the J end by 2 bases, with 8 bases between. The CDR3 sequence is 13 residues long. CDR3 coding DNA: TGTGCCAGCAGCGACTCCGGCAATCAGCCCCAGCATTTT. Protein sequence: CASSDSGNQPQHF.

J is TRBJ2-7 and V is TRBV4-3, with D possibly matching TRBD2 (6 bases). Germline loops: CDR1 LGHNA, CDR2 YSLEER. With 0 bases removed from V and 3 bases from J, the gap between germline ends came to 15 bases. This CDR3 has 16 residues. The CDR3 coding sequence is TGCGCCAGCAGCCAAGATGCGGGGAGTTGGGGCTACGAGCAGTACTTC. Encoded protein: CASSQDAGSWGYEQYF.

This chain links TRBV24-1 with TRBJ2-5, with D uncertain. The CDR3 consists of 13 residues. The V end was cut by 4 bases, the J end by 7 bases, with 12 bases between. Germline lookup yields CDR1 KGHDR and CDR2 SFDVKD. CDR3 in DNA: TGTGCCACCAGTGACCCCCCTCGCGTGACCCAGTACTTC. This sequence encodes CATSDPPRVTQYF.

The sample holds a few counts of this clone. The chain links TRBV4-1 to TRBJ1-6; unclear D gene. With 1 base removed from V and 1 base from J, the gap between germline ends came to 5 bases. CDR1 is MGHRA, CDR2 YSYEKL, per germline. This CDR3 is built from 15 residues. The DNA for the CDR3 is TGCGCCAGCAGCCAAGGTGAATCCTATAATTCACCCCTCCACTTT. It translates to CASSQGESYNSPLHF.

V usage is TRBV19 and J usage is TRBJ1-3; possibly TRBD1 for D (5 bases). Germline loops: CDR1 LNHDA, CDR2 SQIVND (reference sequence). The CDR3 length is 16 residues. Deletions cut 3 bases from V and 1 base from J, with 13 bases between. CDR3 DNA: TGTGCCAGTAGTATTGGGAGGGACTCGTCTGGAAACACCATATATTTT. Translating gives CASSIGRDSSGNTIYF.

The chain recombines TRBV6-1 with TRBJ2-2; 14 bases are shared with TRBD2. V gave up 3 bases and J gave up 6 bases; unmatched junction bases: 6. Germline CDR1 is MNHNS and CDR2 is SASEGT. The CDR3 has 17 residues. CDR3 region: CASSDGTSGGMAGELFF. Here the CDR3 DNA reads TGTGCCAGCAGTGACGGGACTAGCGGGGGAATGGCCGGGGAGCTGTTTTTT.

The chain couples TRBV5-3 to TRBJ2-3; 8 nucleotides align to TRBD2. TRBV5-3 has ORF status, its function being uncertain. Trimming at V came to 4 bases and at J to 4 bases, leaving 5 bases not matched to a gene. The CDR3 runs to 14 residues. This chain's CDR3 is CARSPTSGSDTQYF. The CDR3 DNA reads as TGTGCCAGAAGCCCAACTAGCGGTTCAGATACGCAGTATTTT.

This rearrangement joins TRBV4-1 to TRBJ1-4; 8 bases align to TRBD1. J lost 5 bases, V lost 4 bases, and 0 bases had no gene match. CDR3 length equals 13 residues. CDR1 and CDR2 (germline): MGHRA, YSYEKL. In nucleotides, the CDR3 is TGCGCCAGCAGCCGGGACAGGAATGAAAAACTGTTTTTT. It is translated as CASSRDRNEKLFF.